This T cell receptor (beta chain) was sequenced during a study of cytomegalovirus exposure and HLA in healthy donors (dated by TCRdb to the late 2010s). Broadly, across the study: According to an earlier analysis of a few hundred of the donors, 150 million to 200 million T cells yielded 117 million unique TCR beta sequences and about 300 Gb of sequence data. Across around 400 genotyped donors of the cohort, an average of about 250,000 unique TCR beta nucleotide sequences per donor were sequenced, and around 19% of those sequences were non-productive. Both class I and class II loci were covered by HLA typing, at four-digit resolution. The number of donors typed differed by locus, with roughly 620-630 for A, B, C, DRB1 and DQB1, roughly 520 for DQA1, 600 to 610 for DPA1, and 472 for DPB1. The study aimed to test whether signatures of past pathogen exposure could be identified by cataloging public T cell receptors. The T cell repertoires of several hundred subjects were profiled by immunosequencing and related to cytomegalovirus serostatus. In a later analysis, previously published TCR beta repertoires from several hundred donors were re-analyzed and high-resolution HLA genotyping was added so that TCR occurrence patterns could be studied. Donor age, sex, ethnicity and CMV serostatus were compiled alongside the repertoire data. An earlier analysis of around 580 of the donors used high-throughput TCR beta sequencing to judge whether each TCR beta V gene segment behaved as functional or pseudogenic. All discovery cohort repertoires had been generated on a single sequencing platform. Rather than using new phenotypic data, the later analysis identified candidate immune exposures from TCR beta sequences and from how often those sequences occurred across donors. Of the approximately 400 genotyped donors, approximately 80% were placed in the genetic ancestry cluster associated with self-reported Caucasian donors. Along with the approximately 620-subject first cohort, a separate validation cohort of over 90 different subjects was used. To predict cytomegalovirus infection status, the study brought together high-throughput TCR immunosequencing, statistical association of individual TCRs with disease status, and machine learning. About 310 gigabases of sequencing data and 70 million to 100 million unique TCR sequences were included in an early release covering about 700 HLA-typed donors. Because of strong linkage in the cohort, roughly five DR-DQ haplotypes were treated as single units for association and clustering. A later genetic analysis used genome-wide SNP genotypes for about three fifths of the roughly 700 donors, treating that subset as a discovery cohort.

Libraries were prepared through the immunoSEQ multiplex PCR assay. A mixture of 60 forward primers for TCR Vbeta segments and 13 reverse primers for TCR Jbeta segments was used in the multiplex PCR. A multiplex PCR assay on genomic DNA amplified the CDR3 region of rearranged TCR beta genes. The amplified TCR beta libraries were sequenced on the Illumina HiSeq System as 87-base-pair reads. Regarding the original processing steps: A later analysis tallied roughly 78 million unique TCR beta chains across the 666 repertoires, and around 9.9 million of those chains were shared by two or more donors. Raw reads were error-corrected and collapsed into unique sequences with a nearest-neighbor algorithm that merged closely related sequences to remove PCR and sequencing errors. Alignment of CDR3 sequences to IMGT reference sequences was used to assign V, D and J gene segments. For a sequence to be retained, a match of at least six nucleotides to both a V gene segment and a J gene segment was required. A rearrangement counted as productive if the CDR3 had no stop codons and remained in frame with V and J, and every other rearrangement counted as non-productive. Following IMGT convention, CDR3 was defined as the stretch from the second conserved V-encoded cysteine up to the conserved J-encoded phenylalanine. Sequences without an unambiguous match to a single V gene segment were excluded from the earlier analysis of approximately 600 of the donors. In an earlier analysis of approximately 560 of the donors, a V segment was called functional when productive rearrangements were above 56.7%, and segregating when the standard deviation between donors exceeded 5%. To diagnose cytomegalovirus status from the catalog of TCR beta chain sequences, a statistical classification framework was built. In a later analysis, V and J genes were assigned by comparing TCR nucleotide sequences against IMGT/GENE-DB human TR gene sequences. Using the TCRdist pipeline, a later analysis assigned CDR3 sequences along with most-parsimonious VDJ recombination scenarios. A later analysis defined each TCR beta chain by its CDR3 amino acid sequence plus V-gene family, and excluded reads lacking a unique V-gene family. As a way to deal with suspected cross-contamination and a sequencing artifact, a later analysis dropped 450 to 700 nucleotide sequences that were highly shared and had low generation probability. In a later analysis, a clonal expansion index was calculated for each public chain from normalized within-repertoire ranks of inferred template counts. In a later analysis, generation probabilities were computed with a VDJ recombination model fitted to out-of-frame rearrangements, and the resulting probabilities were checked against IGoR. A later analysis scored TCR-TCR, TCR-HLA and TCR-CMV co-occurrence with hypergeometric tests, applying a repertoire-size bias correction to TCR pairs. In a later analysis, false discovery rates were estimated by permuting HLA or CMV assignments 20 times. A later analysis grouped co-occurring TCRs with DBSCAN, adding TCRdist sequence similarity when clustering within HLA-allele-positive subsets. Repertoires with fewer than 30,000 or more than 120,000 public chains were left out of co-occurrence clustering, as were roughly five repertoires with anomalous nucleotide sharing. In TCRdb, the immuneACCESS table is reduced to in-frame sequences with V and J assigned. These tables do not hold every clone; where another copy was compared, an unresolved V gene accounts for under half, and the others remain unexplained. The V and J calls and the clone size are those of that table, but D and trimming were determined from the DNA. The table for this sample lists 120,000 or so clones; under 85% of them were counted only once. The top ten clones comprise 6.2% of the sample.

The research as a whole found: Roughly uniform sequencing depth across donors was assumed in presence/absence analyses, although this assumption may not hold. Linkage disequilibrium might explain the correlated functional status among segregating V segments, but an unknown experimental factor could not be ruled out. Approximately 16 rarely observed V segments, including chromosome 9 orphons, were excluded from the earlier analysis of several hundred of the donors because counts were too low. When HLA alleles, especially DR and DQ, strongly co-occurred, TCR associations were difficult to assign to individual alleles. The sequencing pipeline was judged likely to have produced a cluster of highly shared sequence variants as a technical artifact. Because HLA typing was unavailable for some donors at each locus, only the typed subset was used in association tests. In a later analysis, HLA-associated TCR beta chains were found to be more clonally expanded and to have lower generation probabilities than equally common non-associated chains. In the study, approximately 160 TCR beta chains were listed as associated with cytomegalovirus. A later genetic analysis reported fewer N-insertions in productive TCRs among donors in an Asian-associated ancestry cluster than the approximately 700-donor mean. A further reported finding was that TCR beta sequences accurately predicted the HLA-A and HLA-B alleles for most subjects in the first cohort. In vitro tests confirmed that three of the cytomegalovirus-associated TCR beta chains recognize cytomegalovirus antigens. Cytomegalovirus status was reported to be diagnosed by the classifier with high specificity and sensitivity in both the original and validation cohorts. Only TCR beta chains were sequenced in this cohort, and the absence of alpha or paired-chain data limited detectable features. A later genetic analysis associated a missense DCLRE1C variant with V-gene and J-gene trimming of TCR beta chains, and an independent cohort replicated the association. CMV serostatus was the only immune exposure information available for the cohort. In a later analysis, most CMV-associated TCR beta chains were found to appear HLA-restricted, with HLA associations seemingly driven largely by CMV exposure. Broadly in line with IMGT annotations, most TCR beta V segments showed up in productive rearrangements about 87% or about 30% of the time in an earlier analysis of some 590 of the donors. The authors suggested that the approach could potentially be extended to other disease states and immunological phenotypes. Most TCR sequences were observed very rarely across donors, whereas some public TCRs were present in many individuals. The 87-base-pair reads could not distinguish some IMGT-functional V segments, including TRBV6-2 and TRBV6-3, so those segments were excluded. Several of the top co-occurrence clusters appeared to be linked to parvovirus B19, influenza, CMV and Epstein-Barr virus, according to a later analysis. According to a later analysis, TCR association rates differed among HLA loci, with DRB1 alleles showing the most associated TCRs and HLA-C alleles showing the fewest. In a later analysis, about 16,000 TCR beta sequences were associated with specific HLA alleles at a false discovery rate of 0.05.

The cohort was made up of 666 healthy bone marrow donors. All cohort members were sampled while nominally healthy, although unrecorded immune exposures were likely present. The donor tested CMV seropositive and was one of the 289 seropositive cohort members. A peripheral blood sample was collected from each donor, and TCR beta sequencing was performed on peripheral blood mononuclear cells. Genomic DNA was extracted from the blood cell samples with the Qiagen DNeasy Blood Extraction Kit. Remarks on this clone: Its antigen target is currently unknown. Within one base of it there is no much larger clone, and no base qualities were kept.

From the cysteine up to the phenylalanine, the CDR3 has a length of 17 residues. The entry retains the CDR3 DNA only, 51 bases that are in frame from base 1. V is cut by 0 bases and J by 0 bases, and the space between the germline ends is 14 bases. What was sequenced was PBMCs. The TCR comes from a man under 40 in good health and CMV-seropositive. In this chain, TRBV23-1 is recombined with TRBJ1-1; TRBD1 is perhaps the D gene, given 6 matching bases. TRBV23-1 is reported as an ORF; its role is uncertain. The nucleotides are TGCGCCAGCAGTCAATCGCCACAGGGATTAATGAACACTGAAGCTTTCTTT. This yields the protein CASSQSPQGLMNTEAFF.